Listed here are 11 T cell receptor beta chains from one sample, sequenced in a study of blood T cell repertoires in COVID-19. Some clones are missing from TCRdb's copy, which holds only in-frame ones; the method was immunoSEQ multiplex PCR. The sample shows around 280,000 clones, around 88% of them seen only once. Sequenced material: PBMCs or T cells enriched from blood (not recorded which). Receptors were obtained from a woman aged 40 to 49 who had recovered from COVID-19.

The CDR3 spells CASSPQGQGGNEQFF. The CDR3 nucleotides are TGTGCCAGCAGCCCCCAGGGACAGGGGGGAAATGAGCAGTTCTTC. This chain joins TRBV28 and TRBJ2-1; 11 nucleotides agree with TRBD1. V gave up 6 bases and J gave up 7 bases; unmatched junction bases: 8. CDR1 is MDHEN and CDR2 is SYDVKM in the germline V gene. This CDR3 has 15 amino acids. The variable domain in full, with the rest retrieved from reference TRBV28 and TRBJ2-1, is DVKVTQSSRYLVKRTGEKVFLECVQDMDHENMFWYRQDPGLGLRLIYFSYDVKMKEKGDIPEGYSVSREKKERFSLILESASTNQTSMYLCASSPQGQGGNEQFFGPGTRLTVL.

The rearrangement uses TRBV7-8 and TRBJ1-5; D possibly corresponds to TRBD1 (6 bases). V lost 2 bases and J 3 bases, leaving 8 bases between the germline ends. The CDR3 sequence is 14 residues long. Germline V gene data show CDR1 as SGHVS and CDR2 as FQNEAQ. CDR3 bases: TGTGCCAGCAGCTTAAGGGGGAACAATCAGCCCCAGCATTTT. This gives the protein CASSLRGNNQPQHF.

V is TRBV7-9 and J is TRBJ2-1; 14 bases match TRBD2. Losses at the gene ends were 7 bases for V and 1 base for J; bases not matched to a gene: 12. The CDR3 covers 19 residues. Looked up from germline, CDR1 is SEHNR and CDR2 is FQNEAQ (reference sequence). DNA of the CDR3: TGTGCCAGCAACCACAGACTAGCGGGAGGGCCGGGTTCCTACAATGAGCAGTTCTTC. Translation: CASNHRLAGGPGSYNEQFF.

The chain has TRBV5-4 and TRBJ2-2, with D maybe TRBD2 (6 bases). The CDR3 is made up of 17 amino acids. V was cut by 4 bases and J by 4 bases, with 20 bases left in between. Germline V gene data show CDR1 as SGHNT and CDR2 as YYREEE (reference sequence). DNA of the CDR3: TGTGCCAGCAGCGTAGGTTTGAGCGGGTCATTCACCGGGGAGCTGTTTTTT. Translating it yields CASSVGLSGSFTGELFF.

The genes are TRBV15 and TRBJ1-6, with 7 bases matching TRBD1. Unmatched junction bases numbered 0, after V lost 6 bases and J lost 4 bases. CDR1 and CDR2 from the germline V gene are LNHNV and YYDKDF (reference sequence). The CDR3 has 13 residues. CDR3 nucleotides: TGTGCCACCAGACAGGGGTATAATTCACCCCTCCACTTT. It translates to CATRQGYNSPLHF.

This sequence joins TRBV9 and TRBJ1-1, with TRBD1 as a possible D gene (5 bases). Germline V gives CDR1 SGDLS, CDR2 YYNGEE. This CDR3 is 14 amino acids long. The V gene lost 4 bases and the J gene lost 4 bases, with 14 bases spanning the gap. The DNA of the CDR3 is TGTGCCAGCAGCCAGGACTGGAGGGGCACTGAAGCTTTCTTT. It encodes CASSQDWRGTEAFF.

V is TRBV28 and J is TRBJ1-1; no firm D call. The CDR3 extends over 14 amino acids. From germline, CDR1 is MDHEN and CDR2 SYDVKM. V lost 4 bases and J 1 base, leaving 10 bases between the germline ends. CDR3 protein: CASSWRAPNTEAFF. For the CDR3, the DNA is TGTGCCAGCAGTTGGAGGGCCCCGAACACTGAAGCTTTCTTT.

The gene calls are TRBV2 and TRBJ1-2; no clear D gene. CDR1 and CDR2 from the germline V gene are SNHLY and FYNNEI. V gave up 4 bases and J gave up 4 bases, with 13 bases separating them. The CDR3 runs to 14 residues. CDR3 residues: CASSGAVSGYGYTF. CDR3 sequence (DNA): TGTGCCAGCAGTGGAGCGGTTTCGGGCTATGGCTACACCTTC.

This rearrangement joins TRBV18 to TRBJ2-7; 7 nucleotides line up with TRBD1. Per germline, CDR1 KGHSH and CDR2 LQKENI. J lost 0 bases, V lost 2 bases, and 7 bases had no gene match. This CDR3 has 16 amino acids. This CDR3 reads CASSPGVSGGSYEQYF. CDR3 bases: TGTGCCAGCTCACCAGGGGTGTCAGGGGGCTCCTACGAGCAGTACTTC.

The chain uses TRBV7-2 and TRBJ1-3; a weak D match, TRBD1 (5 bases). Germline CDR1 reads SGHTA; CDR2 reads FQGNSA. The CDR3 is 15 residues long. V was shortened by 3 bases and J by 2 bases, with 11 bases between the two germline ends. The CDR3 DNA follows: TGTGCCAGCAGCTTGGGACTCTTAACTGGAAACACCATATATTTT. Its translation is CASSLGLLTGNTIYF.

The J gene is TRBJ1-6, the V gene TRBV28, with 10 bases identical to TRBD1. This CDR3 spans 15 amino acids. V trimming: 6 bases; J trimming: 7 bases; junction bases outside the gene matches: 6. The germline CDR1 and CDR2 sequences are MDHEN and SYDVKM. The CDR3 nucleotides read TGTGCCAGCAGATACGACAGGGGGCCCAATTCACCCCTCCACTTT. Encoded protein: CASRYDRGPNSPLHF.